The present entry profiles one T cell receptor (beta chain) with its context. No antigen is known for it. The data were obtained in a study of T cells expressing NK-cell markers. Study-level information: The study drew TCR beta repertoires from sorted CD3+CD56+NKG2C+, CD3+CD56+NKG2C- and CD3+CD56-NKG2C+ T cells.

General observations from the study: Dominant NKG2C+ clonotype frequencies of roughly 1.0-8% of CD8+ T cells were measured in about 6 donors. Questions lingered over whether expanded NKG2C+ T cell clones were HCMV-specific. Four of the donors also had these clonotypes leading their CD3+CD56-NKG2C+ fraction.

TCRdb reprocessed the 5' RACE reads and keeps a single row for each CDR3 protein, giving no DNA. The sample totals 350,000 to 500,000 distinct CDR3 sequences. This CDR3 contains 14 residues. Per the germline V gene, CDR1 is SGHTA and CDR2 is FQGNSA. The TCR was taken from a woman between 18 and 70 years old in good health. Sequencing was carried out using blood T cells: a sorted CD56 or NKG2C T cell subset, CD4+ or CD8+ T cells, or bulk PBMC T cells (not recorded which). This chain connects TRBV7-2 to TRBJ1-5. The CDR3 region is CASSLAGLNQPQHF.